One and the same sample provided the 17 T cell receptor beta chains below, sequenced in a study of control samples from healthy donors and cancer patients. Repertoires were generated with immunoSEQ multiplex PCR, while TCRdb's copy carries only in-frame clones and drops some. The repertoire holds about 95,000 clones, around four fifths seen once, with 19% in the top ten. The sample consisted of blood. Every receptor here comes from a man aged 30 to 39 in good health.

This clone has a single count. This rearrangement joins TRBV18 to TRBJ1-1; no clear D gene. Germline V lookup: CDR1 KGHSH, CDR2 LQKENI. The V end was cut by 4 bases, the J end by 2 bases, with 5 bases between. CDR3 length equals 12 residues. The CDR3 loop is CASSQVNTEAFF. CDR3 coding DNA: TGTGCCAGCTCACAGGTAAACACTGAAGCTTTCTTT.

The V and J genes are TRBV6-6 and TRBJ1-5; D not certain. Germline V gene data show CDR1 as MNHNY and CDR2 as SVGAGI (reference sequence). The CDR3 spans 12 residues. V was pared by 4 bases and J by 3 bases, with 4 bases between. CDR3 nucleotides: TGTGCCAGCAGTTTTACCAATCAGCCCCAGCATTTT. The encoded protein is CASSFTNQPQHF.

The chain combines TRBV5-1 with TRBJ1-1; D ambiguous. CDR1 is SGHRS and CDR2 is YFSETQ in the germline V gene. The CDR3 is 15 amino acids. V dropped 0 bases and J dropped 4 bases, with 13 bases sitting between them. The CDR3 DNA reads TGCGCCAGCAGCTTGGCGAAGGGATCGAGCACTGAAGCTTTCTTT. Amino acid sequence: CASSLAKGSSTEAFF. The entire variable domain, with the rest obtained from reference TRBV5-1 and TRBJ1-1, is as follows: KAGVTQTPRYLIKTRGQQVTLSCSPISGHRSVSWYQQTPGQGLQFLFEYFSETQRNKGNFPGRFSGRQFSNSRSEMNVSTLELGDSALYLCASSLAKGSSTEAFFGQGTRLTVV.

V gene TRBV3-1 (or the pseudogene TRBV3-2) combines with J gene TRBJ1-2; no clear D. Germline V CDR1 and CDR2: LGHDT, YNNKEL (reference sequence). The CDR3 is 15 amino acids. V was trimmed by 0 bases and J by 9 bases, leaving 17 bases between them. The DNA of the CDR3 is TGTGCCAGCAGCCAAGATACGGGTTCAATCGGTCGCTACACCTTC. Amino acid sequence: CASSQDTGSIGRYTF.

The chain joins TRBV7-8 to TRBJ1-1; TRBD1 is a possible D gene (5 bases). The V end lost 0 bases, the J end lost 1 base, and 15 bases lay between the germline ends. The CDR3 totals 17 residues. Germline-derived CDR1 and CDR2 are SGHVS and FQNEAQ. CDR3 bases: TGTGCCAGCAGCTTAGCCAGGGTCGTGTTGAGGAACACTGAAGCTTTCTTT. Its protein product is CASSLARVVLRNTEAFF.

V and J are TRBV9 and TRBJ1-3; 7 bases line up with TRBD1. Looked up from germline, CDR1 is SGDLS and CDR2 is YYNGEE. This CDR3 has 18 amino acids. The trim removed 1 base at V and 0 bases at J, leaving 10 bases unmatched. This chain's CDR3 is CASSVPEGGSFSGNTIYF. The CDR3 DNA reads TGTGCCAGCAGCGTACCTGAAGGGGGCTCTTTCTCTGGAAACACCATATATTTT.

The rearrangement links TRBV10-3 to TRBJ1-2; TRBD1 aligns across 9 bases. V shed 1 base and J 7 bases; nucleotides not matched to a gene: 7. Germline lookup yields CDR1 ENHRY and CDR2 SYGVKD. This CDR3 region has 15 residues. DNA of the CDR3: TGTGCCATCAGTGAGTGGGGACAGGGAAATTCTGGCTACACCTTC. It yields the protein CAISEWGQGNSGYTF.

The chain links TRBV5-4 to TRBJ2-5; no clear D. Trimming took off 1 base at V and 6 bases at J, with 10 bases between the two ends. CDR1 is SGHNT, CDR2 YYREEE, per germline (reference sequence). The CDR3 has 13 residues. The CDR3: CASSLQGTKTQYF. The CDR3 coding sequence is TGTGCCAGCAGCTTGCAAGGCACGAAGACCCAGTACTTC.

This chain joins TRBV4-2 and TRBJ2-6; 7 nucleotides match TRBD1. Germline V gives CDR1 LGHNA, CDR2 YNFKEQ. The trim removed 0 bases at V and 2 bases at J, leaving 1 base unmatched. The CDR3 length is 16 residues. The CDR3 protein is CASSQETGAGANVLTF. The CDR3, as DNA: TGTGCCAGCAGCCAAGAAACAGGGGCTGGGGCCAACGTCCTGACTTTC.

The chain joins TRBV7-3 to TRBJ2-1, with TRBD2 identical over 8 bases. There are 17 residues in the CDR3. V shed 2 bases, J shed 9 bases, and the junction held 15 bases outside the gene matches. From germline, CDR1 is SGHTA and CDR2 FQGTGA. The CDR3 is CASSLRGGTPGNGEQFF. In nucleotides, the CDR3 is TGTGCCAGCAGCTTACGGGGGGGGACACCCGGTAATGGTGAGCAGTTCTTC. Based on the CDR3 plus reference TRBV7-3 and TRBJ2-1, the full variable domain is GAGVSQTPSNKVTEKGKYVELRCDPISGHTALYWYRQSLGQGPEFLIYFQGTGAADDSGLPNDRFFAVRPEGSVSTLKIQRTERGDSAVYLCASSLRGGTPGNGEQFFGPGTRLTVL.

This sequence joins TRBV9 and TRBJ1-5, with TRBD1 identical over 11 bases. CDR1 is SGDLS, CDR2 YYNGEE, per germline. V lost 4 bases to trimming and J lost 5 bases; unmatched junction nucleotides: 5. There are 15 residues in the CDR3. In nucleotides, the CDR3 is TGTGCCAGCAGCCCAGGACAGGGGGCCTATCAGCCCCAGCATTTT. Translated, it gives CASSPGQGAYQPQHF. The whole variable domain, remainder taken from reference TRBV9 and TRBJ1-5, is DSGVTQTPKHLITATGQRVTLRCSPRSGDLSVYWYQQSLDQGLQFLIQYYNGEERAKGNILERFSAQQFPDLHSELNLSSLELGDSALYFCASSPGQGAYQPQHFGDGTRLSIL.

The chain uses TRBV4-2 and TRBJ1-3; D not resolved. V gave up 0 bases and J gave up 0 bases, with 15 bases separating them. Looked up from germline, CDR1 is LGHNA and CDR2 is YNFKEQ. This CDR3 has 18 residues. CDR3 sequence: CASSQENRDRSSGNTIYF. The CDR3 DNA sequence: TGTGCCAGCAGCCAAGAAAATAGGGATCGGAGCTCTGGAAACACCATATATTTT.

The CDR3 sequence is CASRPDHEGGYTF. The CDR3 DNA reads as TGTGCCAGCAGGCCCGACCACGAAGGGGGCTACACCTTC. The chain has TRBV5-4 and TRBJ1-2, with no clear D. The V gene lost 5 bases and the J gene lost 8 bases, with 16 bases spanning the gap. Germline V gives CDR1 SGHNT, CDR2 YYREEE (reference sequence). CDR3 size: 13 residues.

The CDR3 sequence is CASSQYSGNTIYF. The CDR3 DNA follows: TGTGCCAGCAGCCAGTACTCTGGAAACACCATATATTTT. This sequence joins TRBV3-1 (or the pseudogene TRBV3-2) and TRBJ1-3; D gene ambiguous. Germline CDR1 is LGHDT and CDR2 is YNNKEL (reference sequence). This CDR3 is built from 13 residues. Trimming left V 3 bases short and J 0 bases short, with 3 bases between.

The genes are TRBV28 and TRBJ1-2; TRBD1 matches at 10 bases. The CDR3 runs to 15 residues. With 1 base clipped from V and 8 bases from J, the junction kept 7 bases outside the gene matches. Germline values: CDR1 MDHEN, CDR2 SYDVKM. In DNA form, the CDR3 reads TGTGCCAGCAGTTTATTACCTGACAGGGGGCGAGGCTACACCTTC. Protein product: CASSLLPDRGRGYTF.

The chain joins TRBV7-9 to TRBJ1-4; 7 positions agree with TRBD1. The V gene's germline CDR1 is SEHNR and CDR2 FQNEAQ (reference sequence). The CDR3 covers 15 residues. Trimming removed 4 bases from V and 8 bases from J; junction bases left unmatched: 10. The CDR3 spells CASSSGTAVGEKLFF. For the CDR3, the DNA is TGTGCCAGCAGCTCCGGGACAGCTGTGGGGGAAAAACTGTTTTTT.

The chain combines TRBV19 with TRBJ1-1, with 7 bases identical to TRBD1. Unmatched junction bases numbered 3, after V lost 3 bases and J lost 5 bases. CDR3 length: 13 amino acids. Germline V lookup: CDR1 LNHDA, CDR2 SQIVND (reference sequence). CDR3 in amino acids: CASSIGTATEAFF. The CDR3 coding sequence is TGTGCCAGTAGTATTGGGACAGCTACTGAAGCTTTCTTT.